A selection of T cell receptor beta chains follows, all from one sample in a study of human T cells and chemical hapten exposure. TCRdb itself ran the RACE reads through MiXCR, one entry per CDR3 protein. Among under 150,000 distinct CDR3 sequences listed, about 12% were seen once. Sequences were derived from whole blood, sampled in connection with sensitization to the hapten diphenylcyclopropenone (DPC). The origin of the receptors is a woman between 50 and 59 years old with alopecia areata. Some clones in this sample may be carry-over from other donors' samples. Each CDR3 is given with its conserved first and last residue. D genes are given only for firm matches. Some rows mark clone size as missing; the rest say once, few, many or name a class of expanded clone.

j_gene,v_gene,abundance,d_gene,CDR3nt,CDR3aa
TRBJ1-1,TRBV10-3,-,-,TGTGCCATCCAGAGGGAGGAATGGCAGGACACTGAAGCTTTCTTT,CAIQREEWQDTEAFF
TRBJ1-5,TRBV7-2,few,-,TGTGCCAGCAGCTCTCGAACAGATCAGCCCCAGCATTTT,CASSSRTDQPQHF
TRBJ2-7,TRBV28,-,-,TGTGCCAGCAGTTTATCAGATCTCCGGCAGTACTTC,CASSLSDLRQYF
TRBJ2-5,TRBV28,-,-,TGTGCCAGCAGTTTTCTCGAGGCTACCCAAGAGACCCAGTACTTC,CASSFLEATQETQYF
TRBJ2-7,TRBV20-1,-,-,TGCAGTGCTAGGAGGGGGGGTTCGGCCCCCTACGAGCAGTACTTC,CSARRGGSAPYEQYF
TRBJ1-5,TRBV28,-,TRBD1,TGTGCCAGCAGTCGACAGGGAGGTCAGCCCCAGCATTTT,CASSRQGGQPQHF
TRBJ1-1,TRBV14,many,-,TGTGCCAGCAGCCGAGAGACTGATGAAGCTTTCTTT,CASSRETDEAFF
TRBJ2-1,TRBV12-3/TRBV12-4,-,TRBD2,TGTGCCAGCAGTCTACTAGCGGGTAACTACAATGAGCAGTTCTTC,CASSLLAGNYNEQFF
TRBJ2-1,TRBV5-5,-,-,TGTGCCAGCAGCTTGGGAAGCGGAGGGAGTGAGCAGTTCTTC,CASSLGSGGSEQFF
TRBJ2-1,TRBV6-2/TRBV6-3,many,TRBD1,TGTGCCAGCAGTTACCCCACAGGGGTGGGTGAGCAGTTCTTC,CASSYPTGVGEQFF
TRBJ1-1,TRBV28,-,-,TGTGCCAGTTTTAGTACTGAAGCTTTCTTT,CASFSTEAFF
TRBJ2-1,TRBV7-6,-,-,TGTGCCAGCAGCTTAAGGAATCGCTACAATGAGCAGTTCTTC,CASSLRNRYNEQFF
TRBJ1-1,TRBV9,few,-,TGTGCCAGCAGCGTAGCTGCGGGGAACACTGAAGCTTTCTTT,CASSVAAGNTEAFF
TRBJ2-3,TRBV4-3,-,TRBD2,TGCGCCAGCAGCCAGCAGACTAGCGGGGGGGCCCGGGATACGCAGTATTTT,CASSQQTSGGARDTQYF
TRBJ2-2,TRBV7-9,-,TRBD1,TGTGCCAGCAGCTCCTGGACAGGCCGCACGAACACCGGGGAGCTGTTTTTT,CASSSWTGRTNTGELFF
TRBJ1-1,TRBV3-1,-,-,TGTGCCAGCAGCCGGGCGGAACTCCATGAAGCTTTCTTT,CASSRAELHEAFF
TRBJ1-5,TRBV4-2,few,-,TGTGCCAGCAGCCAAGAGTCGGGACAGCCCCAGCATTTT,CASSQESGQPQHF
TRBJ2-3,TRBV2,-,-,TGTGCCAGCAGTGAGGGCCCGAAAGCGCAGAGCACAGATACGCAGTATTTT,CASSEGPKAQSTDTQYF
TRBJ2-2,TRBV27,many,TRBD2,TGTGCCAGCAGTATAACTAGCGGATCCACCGGGGAGCTGTTTTTT,CASSITSGSTGELFF
TRBJ2-7,TRBV5-1,few,TRBD1,TGCGCCAGCAGCTGGGAGACAGGGCCTGGGTACGAGCAGTACTTC,CASSWETGPGYEQYF
TRBJ1-1,TRBV29-1,many,-,TGCAGCGTTGTCTCAGGGGCTGAAGCTTTCTTT,CSVVSGAEAFF
TRBJ2-6,TRBV18,many,-,TGTGCCAGCTCACCAATAGGGGTTGCGGGGGCCAACGTCCTGACTTTC,CASSPIGVAGANVLTF
TRBJ1-2,TRBV12-3/TRBV12-4,few,-,TGTGCCAGCAGCCGAGGACAGTACTATGGCTACACCTTC,CASSRGQYYGYTF
TRBJ2-7,TRBV29-1,few,TRBD1,TGCAGCGCCAAAACCGGGACAGGGTCCCCCTACGAGCAGTACTTC,CSAKTGTGSPYEQYF
TRBJ1-2,TRBV7-2,many,-,TGTGCCAGCAGCCTCGGCCAGTCCTATGGCTACACCTTC,CASSLGQSYGYTF
TRBJ2-1,TRBV3-1,-,TRBD1,TGTGCCAGCAGCCAACGGGACAGGGGGCGTGAGCAGTTCTTC,CASSQRDRGREQFF
TRBJ2-3,TRBV6-4,many,-,TGTGCCAGCAGTGACAGGGGGGGATCCGGCACAGATACGCAGTATTTT,CASSDRGGSGTDTQYF
TRBJ2-7,TRBV28,few,-,TGTGCCAGCAGTTTCCCGACAGGACTAAAATTCTCCTACGAGCAGTACTTC,CASSFPTGLKFSYEQYF
TRBJ1-2,TRBV7-9,many,-,TGTGCCAGCAGCTTAGGGCTCGCGGGACCGCACTATGGCTACACCTTC,CASSLGLAGPHYGYTF
TRBJ1-4,TRBV7-9,-,-,TGTGCCAGCAGCTTAGTGCTGGGGGATGAAAAACTGTTTTTT,CASSLVLGDEKLFF
TRBJ2-7,TRBV13,many,TRBD1,TGTGCCAGCAGCCCTGGGACAGGGGGAGGAGAGCAGTACTTC,CASSPGTGGGEQYF
TRBJ2-3,TRBV20-1,few,-,TGCAGTGCCGGGGACAACCTAAGTGGTTGGGATACGCAGTATTTT,CSAGDNLSGWDTQYF